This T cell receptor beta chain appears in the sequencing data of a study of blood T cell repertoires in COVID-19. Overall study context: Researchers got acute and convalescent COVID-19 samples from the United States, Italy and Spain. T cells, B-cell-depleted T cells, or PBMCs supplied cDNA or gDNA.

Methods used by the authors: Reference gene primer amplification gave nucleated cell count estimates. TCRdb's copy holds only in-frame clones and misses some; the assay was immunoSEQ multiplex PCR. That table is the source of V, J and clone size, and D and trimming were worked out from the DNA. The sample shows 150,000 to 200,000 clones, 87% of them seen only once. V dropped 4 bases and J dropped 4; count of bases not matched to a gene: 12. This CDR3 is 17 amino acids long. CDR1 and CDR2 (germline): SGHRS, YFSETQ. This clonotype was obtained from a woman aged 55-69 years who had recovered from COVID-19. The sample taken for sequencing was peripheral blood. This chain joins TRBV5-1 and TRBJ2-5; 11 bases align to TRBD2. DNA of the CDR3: TGCGCCAGCAGCCTCGGGACTAGCGGAGGAAGGGGAGAGACCCAGTACTTC. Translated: CASSLGTSGGRGETQYF.